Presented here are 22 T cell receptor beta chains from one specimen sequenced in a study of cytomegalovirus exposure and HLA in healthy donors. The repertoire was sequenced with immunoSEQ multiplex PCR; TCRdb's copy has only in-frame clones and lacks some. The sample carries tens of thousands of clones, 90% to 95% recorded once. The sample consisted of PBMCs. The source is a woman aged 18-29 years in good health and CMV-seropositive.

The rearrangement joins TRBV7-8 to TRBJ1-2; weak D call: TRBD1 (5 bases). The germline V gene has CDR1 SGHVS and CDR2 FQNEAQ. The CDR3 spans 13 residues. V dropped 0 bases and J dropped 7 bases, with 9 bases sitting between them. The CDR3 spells CASSLAQDTGYTF. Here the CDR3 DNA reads TGTGCCAGCAGCTTAGCACAGGACACTGGCTACACCTTC. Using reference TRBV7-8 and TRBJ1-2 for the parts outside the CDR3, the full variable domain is GAGVSQSPRYKVAKRGQDVALRCDPISGHVSLFWYQQALGQGPEFLTYFQNEAQLDKSGLPSDRFFAERPEGSVSTLKIQRTQQEDSAVYLCASSLAQDTGYTFGSGTRLTVV.

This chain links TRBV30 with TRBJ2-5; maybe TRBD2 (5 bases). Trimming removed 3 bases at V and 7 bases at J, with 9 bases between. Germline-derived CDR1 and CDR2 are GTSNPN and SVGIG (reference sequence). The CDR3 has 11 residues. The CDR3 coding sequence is TGTGCCTGGAGCGAGGGTGGGACCCAGTACTTC. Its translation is CAWSEGGTQYF.

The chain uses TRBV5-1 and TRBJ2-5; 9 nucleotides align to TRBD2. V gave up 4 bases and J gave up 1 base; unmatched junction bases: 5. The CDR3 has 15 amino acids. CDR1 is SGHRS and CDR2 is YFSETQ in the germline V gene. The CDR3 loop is CASSHTRGGQETQYF. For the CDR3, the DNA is TGCGCCAGCAGCCACACGCGGGGGGGCCAAGAGACCCAGTACTTC.

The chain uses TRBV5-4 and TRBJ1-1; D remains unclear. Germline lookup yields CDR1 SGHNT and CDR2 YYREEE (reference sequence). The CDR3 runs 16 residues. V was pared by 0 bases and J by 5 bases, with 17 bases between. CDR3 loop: CASSLDGRGLGTEAFF. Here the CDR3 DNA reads TGTGCCAGCAGCTTGGATGGGCGGGGATTGGGGACTGAAGCTTTCTTT. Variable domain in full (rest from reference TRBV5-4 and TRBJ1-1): ETGVTQSPTHLIKTRGQQVTLRCSSQSGHNTVSWYQQALGQGPQFIFQYYREEENGRGNFPPRFSGLQFPNYSSELNVNALELDDSALYLCASSLDGRGLGTEAFFGQGTRLTVV.

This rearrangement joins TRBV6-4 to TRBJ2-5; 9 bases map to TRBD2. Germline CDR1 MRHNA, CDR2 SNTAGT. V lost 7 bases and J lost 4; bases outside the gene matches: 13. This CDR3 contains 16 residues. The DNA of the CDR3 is TGTGCCAGCATCCCTCGGGGGGCGGGAGGGCGAGAGACCCAGTACTTC. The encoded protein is CASIPRGAGGRETQYF.

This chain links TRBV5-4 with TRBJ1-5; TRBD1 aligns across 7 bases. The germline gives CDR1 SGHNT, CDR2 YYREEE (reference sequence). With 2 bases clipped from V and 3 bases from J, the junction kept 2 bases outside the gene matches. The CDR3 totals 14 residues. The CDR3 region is CASSLGTDNQPQHF. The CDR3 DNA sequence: TGTGCCAGCAGCTTAGGGACAGACAATCAGCCCCAGCATTTT.

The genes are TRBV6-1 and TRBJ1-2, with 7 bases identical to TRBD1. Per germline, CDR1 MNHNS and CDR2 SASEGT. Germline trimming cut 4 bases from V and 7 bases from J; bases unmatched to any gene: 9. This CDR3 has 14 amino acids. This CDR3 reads CASSGDRVWVGYTF. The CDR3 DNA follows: TGTGCCAGCAGTGGAGACAGGGTCTGGGTTGGCTACACCTTC.

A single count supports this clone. As DNA, the CDR3 is TGCGCCAGCAGCCGTGGAGGCGCCTACGAGCAGTACTTC. This encodes CASSRGGAYEQYF. This sequence joins TRBV4-1 and TRBJ2-7; perhaps TRBD2 as D (5 bases). Germline V lookup: CDR1 MGHRA, CDR2 YSYEKL. CDR3 length: 13 amino acids. The germline V and J ends were trimmed by 4 bases and 2 bases, with 9 bases remaining between them.

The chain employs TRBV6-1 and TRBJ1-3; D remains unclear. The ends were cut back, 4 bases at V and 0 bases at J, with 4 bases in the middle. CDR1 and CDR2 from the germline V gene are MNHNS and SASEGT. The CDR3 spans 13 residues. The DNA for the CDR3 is TGTGCCAGCAGTGCGAGCTCTGGAAACACCATATATTTT. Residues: CASSASSGNTIYF.

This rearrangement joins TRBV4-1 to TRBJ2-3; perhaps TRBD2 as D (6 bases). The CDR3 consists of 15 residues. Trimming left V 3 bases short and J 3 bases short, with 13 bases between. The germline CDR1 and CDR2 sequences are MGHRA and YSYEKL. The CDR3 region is CASSQLGGVTDTQYF. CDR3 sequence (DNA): TGCGCCAGCAGCCAGCTAGGCGGGGTAACAGATACGCAGTATTTT.

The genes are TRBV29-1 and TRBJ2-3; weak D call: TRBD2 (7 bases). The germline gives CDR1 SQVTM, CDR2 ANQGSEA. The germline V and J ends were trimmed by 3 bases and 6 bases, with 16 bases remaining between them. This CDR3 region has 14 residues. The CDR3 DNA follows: TGCAGCGTTGACGGGGGGCTAGAATGGGATACGCAGTATTTT. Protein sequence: CSVDGGLEWDTQYF.

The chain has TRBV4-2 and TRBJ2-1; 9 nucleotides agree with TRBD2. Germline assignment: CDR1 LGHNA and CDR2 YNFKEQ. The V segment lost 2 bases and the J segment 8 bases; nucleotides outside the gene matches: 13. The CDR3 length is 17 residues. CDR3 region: CASSQFLAGDINDEQFF. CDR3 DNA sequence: TGTGCCAGCAGCCAATTTTTAGCGGGAGACATTAACGATGAGCAGTTCTTC.

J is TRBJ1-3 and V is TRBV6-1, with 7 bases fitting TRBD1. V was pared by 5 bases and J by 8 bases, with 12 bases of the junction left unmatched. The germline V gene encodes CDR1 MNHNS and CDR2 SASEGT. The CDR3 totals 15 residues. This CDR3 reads CASSWRQGRGDTIYF. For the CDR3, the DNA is TGTGCCAGCAGTTGGAGACAGGGCAGAGGTGACACCATATATTTT.

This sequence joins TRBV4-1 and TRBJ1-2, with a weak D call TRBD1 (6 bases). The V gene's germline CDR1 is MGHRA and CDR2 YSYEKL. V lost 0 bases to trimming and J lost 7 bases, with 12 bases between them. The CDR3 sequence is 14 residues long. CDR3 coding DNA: TGCGCCAGCAGCCAAGAAGTGGGGGCGGGTGGCTACACCTTC. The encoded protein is CASSQEVGAGGYTF.

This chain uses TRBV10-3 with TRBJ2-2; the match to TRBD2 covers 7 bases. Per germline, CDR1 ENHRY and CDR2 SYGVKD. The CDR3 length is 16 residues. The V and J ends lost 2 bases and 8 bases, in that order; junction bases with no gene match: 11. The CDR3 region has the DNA TGTGCCATCAGTGAGCTAAGCGGGATATTAACGGGGGAGCTGTTTTTT. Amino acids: CAISELSGILTGELFF.

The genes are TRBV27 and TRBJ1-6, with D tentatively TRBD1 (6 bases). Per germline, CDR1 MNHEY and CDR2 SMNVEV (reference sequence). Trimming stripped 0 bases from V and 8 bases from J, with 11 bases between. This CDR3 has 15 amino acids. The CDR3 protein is CASSLSEQGYSPLHF. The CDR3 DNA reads TGTGCCAGCAGTTTATCGGAGCAGGGGTATTCACCCCTCCACTTT.

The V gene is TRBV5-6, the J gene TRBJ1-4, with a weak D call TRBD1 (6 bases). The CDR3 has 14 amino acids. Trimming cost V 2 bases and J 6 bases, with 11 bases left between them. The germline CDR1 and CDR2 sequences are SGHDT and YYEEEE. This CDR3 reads CASSFDRNDEKLFF. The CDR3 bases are TGTGCCAGCAGCTTCGACAGGAATGATGAAAAACTGTTTTTT.

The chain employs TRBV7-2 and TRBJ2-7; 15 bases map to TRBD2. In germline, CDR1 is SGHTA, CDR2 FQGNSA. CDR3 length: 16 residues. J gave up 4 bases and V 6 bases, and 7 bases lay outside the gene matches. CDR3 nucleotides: TGTGCCAGCAGTATTACCGGGACTAGCGGGAGGTACGAGCAGTACTTC. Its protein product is CASSITGTSGRYEQYF.

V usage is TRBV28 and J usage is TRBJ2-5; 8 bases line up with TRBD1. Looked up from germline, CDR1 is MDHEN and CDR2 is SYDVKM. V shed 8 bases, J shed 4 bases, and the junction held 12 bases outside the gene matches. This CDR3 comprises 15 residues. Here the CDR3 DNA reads TGTGCCAGCCAACCTGGACAGGGTTGGGGAGAGACCCAGTACTTC. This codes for CASQPGQGWGETQYF.

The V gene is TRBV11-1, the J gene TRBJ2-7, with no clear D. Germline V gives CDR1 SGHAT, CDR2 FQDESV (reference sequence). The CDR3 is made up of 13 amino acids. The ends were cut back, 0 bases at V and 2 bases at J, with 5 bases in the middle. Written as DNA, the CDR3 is TGTGCCAGCAGCTTAGCGGGCCCCTACGAGCAGTACTTC. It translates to CASSLAGPYEQYF.

CDR3 amino acids: CASSQDLILESNNEQFF. The CDR3 DNA is TGCGCCAGCAGCCAAGACTTAATACTCGAATCCAACAATGAGCAGTTCTTC. V gene TRBV4-3 combines with J gene TRBJ2-1; no reliable D call. Germline V CDR1 and CDR2: LGHNA, YSLEER. The ends were cut back, 0 bases at V and 5 bases at J, with 17 bases in the middle. CDR3 length equals 17 residues.

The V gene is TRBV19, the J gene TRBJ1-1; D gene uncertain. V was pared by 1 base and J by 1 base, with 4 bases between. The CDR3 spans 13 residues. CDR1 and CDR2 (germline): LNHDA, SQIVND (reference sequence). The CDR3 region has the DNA TGTGCCAGTAGTATAGTAAAGAACACTGAAGCTTTCTTT. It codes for CASSIVKNTEAFF.